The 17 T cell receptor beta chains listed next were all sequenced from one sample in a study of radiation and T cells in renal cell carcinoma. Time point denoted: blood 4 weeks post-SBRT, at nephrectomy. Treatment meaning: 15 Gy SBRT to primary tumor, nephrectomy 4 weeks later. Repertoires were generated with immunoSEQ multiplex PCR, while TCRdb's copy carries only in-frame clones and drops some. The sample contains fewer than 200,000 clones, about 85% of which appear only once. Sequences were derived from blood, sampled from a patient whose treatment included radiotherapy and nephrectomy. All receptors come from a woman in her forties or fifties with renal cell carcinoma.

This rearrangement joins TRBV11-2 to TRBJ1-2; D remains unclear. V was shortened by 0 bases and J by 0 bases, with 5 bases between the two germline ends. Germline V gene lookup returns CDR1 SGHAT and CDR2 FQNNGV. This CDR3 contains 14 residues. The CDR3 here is CASSLESANYGYTF. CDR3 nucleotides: TGTGCCAGCAGCTTAGAGTCAGCTAACTATGGCTACACCTTC.

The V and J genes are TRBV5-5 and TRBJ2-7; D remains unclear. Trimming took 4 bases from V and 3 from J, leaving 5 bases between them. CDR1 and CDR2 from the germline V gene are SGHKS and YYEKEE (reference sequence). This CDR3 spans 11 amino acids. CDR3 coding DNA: TGTGCCAGCAGCCCAAACTACGAGCAGTACTTC. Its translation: CASSPNYEQYF.

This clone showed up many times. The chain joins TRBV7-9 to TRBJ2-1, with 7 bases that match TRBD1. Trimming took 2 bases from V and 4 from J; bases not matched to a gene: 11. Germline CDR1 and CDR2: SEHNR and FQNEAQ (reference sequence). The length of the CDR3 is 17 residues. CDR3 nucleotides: TGTGCCAGCAGCTTATCCAGGGGGTGGTTGATTTACAATGAGCAGTTCTTC. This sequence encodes CASSLSRGWLIYNEQFF.

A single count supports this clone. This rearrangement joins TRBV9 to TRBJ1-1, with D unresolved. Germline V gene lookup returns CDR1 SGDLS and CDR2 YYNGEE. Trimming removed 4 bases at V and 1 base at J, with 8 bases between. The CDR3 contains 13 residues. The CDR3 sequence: CASSTYKNTEAFF. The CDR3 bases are TGTGCCAGCAGCACTTACAAGAACACTGAAGCTTTCTTT.

Written as DNA, the CDR3 is TGTGCCAGCAGCCCCTCCGGTAGGGGCTCTGGCTACACCTTC. Its translation: CASSPSGRGSGYTF. The J gene is TRBJ1-2, the V gene TRBV9, with D perhaps TRBD1 (5 bases). Germline V gene data show CDR1 as SGDLS and CDR2 as YYNGEE. V was cut by 4 bases and J by 7 bases, with 17 bases left in between. The CDR3 is 14 residues long.

DNA for the CDR3: TGCGCCAGCAGCCAAGATCTCGGGACAGCTCAGCCCCAGCATTTT. Amino acid sequence: CASSQDLGTAQPQHF. This chain uses TRBV4-1 with TRBJ1-5; 7 bases align to TRBD1. V was clipped by 0 bases and J by 6 bases; unmatched bases: 5. Germline CDR1 and CDR2: MGHRA and YSYEKL. This CDR3 is built from 15 residues.

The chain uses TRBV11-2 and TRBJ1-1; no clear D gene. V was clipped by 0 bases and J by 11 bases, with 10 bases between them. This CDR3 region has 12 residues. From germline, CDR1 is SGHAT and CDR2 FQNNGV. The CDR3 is CASSLEGRRAFF. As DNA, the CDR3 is TGTGCCAGCAGCTTAGAGGGCCGCAGGGCTTTCTTT.

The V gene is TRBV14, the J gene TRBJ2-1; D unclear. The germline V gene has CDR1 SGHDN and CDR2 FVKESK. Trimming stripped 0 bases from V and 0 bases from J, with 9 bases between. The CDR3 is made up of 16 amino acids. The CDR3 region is CASSQDPSNSYNEQFF. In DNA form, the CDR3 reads TGTGCCAGCAGCCAAGACCCGTCAAACTCCTACAATGAGCAGTTCTTC.

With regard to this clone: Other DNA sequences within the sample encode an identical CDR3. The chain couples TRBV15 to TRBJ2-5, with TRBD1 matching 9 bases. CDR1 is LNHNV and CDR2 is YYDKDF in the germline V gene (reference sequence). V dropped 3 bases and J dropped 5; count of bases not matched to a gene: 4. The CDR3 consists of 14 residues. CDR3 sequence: CATSRDRGRETQYF. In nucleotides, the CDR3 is TGTGCCACCAGCAGGGACAGGGGTCGGGAGACCCAGTACTTC.

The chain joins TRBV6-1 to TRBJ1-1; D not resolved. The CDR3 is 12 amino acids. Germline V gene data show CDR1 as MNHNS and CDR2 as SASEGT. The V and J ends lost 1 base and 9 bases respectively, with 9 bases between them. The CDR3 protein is CASSEGVEKAFF. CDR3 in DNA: TGTGCCAGCAGTGAAGGGGTCGAGAAAGCTTTCTTT.

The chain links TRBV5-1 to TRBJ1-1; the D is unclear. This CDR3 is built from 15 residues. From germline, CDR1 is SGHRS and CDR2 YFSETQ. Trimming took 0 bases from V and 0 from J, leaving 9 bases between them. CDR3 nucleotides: TGCGCCAGCAGCTTGGGGAGTGATATGAACACTGAAGCTTTCTTT. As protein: CASSLGSDMNTEAFF.

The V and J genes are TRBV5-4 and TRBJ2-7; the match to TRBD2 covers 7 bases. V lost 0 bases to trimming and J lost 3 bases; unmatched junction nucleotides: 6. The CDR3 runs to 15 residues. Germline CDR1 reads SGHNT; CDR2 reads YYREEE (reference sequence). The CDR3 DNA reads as TGTGCCAGCAGCTTGGGGGCGGGGGAAGACTACGAGCAGTACTTC. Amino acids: CASSLGAGEDYEQYF.

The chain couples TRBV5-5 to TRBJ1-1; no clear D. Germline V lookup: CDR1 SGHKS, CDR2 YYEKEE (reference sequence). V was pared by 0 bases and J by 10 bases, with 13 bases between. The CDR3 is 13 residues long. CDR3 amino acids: CASSLVEGIRAFF. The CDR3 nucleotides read TGTGCCAGCAGCTTGGTTGAAGGGATAAGAGCTTTCTTT.

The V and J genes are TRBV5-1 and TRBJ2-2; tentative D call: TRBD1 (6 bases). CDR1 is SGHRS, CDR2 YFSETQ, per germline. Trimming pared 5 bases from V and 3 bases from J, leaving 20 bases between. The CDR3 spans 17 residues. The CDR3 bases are TGCGCCAGCAGTCGTGAACCCCGGGACACTTACACCGGGGAGCTGTTTTTT. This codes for CASSREPRDTYTGELFF.

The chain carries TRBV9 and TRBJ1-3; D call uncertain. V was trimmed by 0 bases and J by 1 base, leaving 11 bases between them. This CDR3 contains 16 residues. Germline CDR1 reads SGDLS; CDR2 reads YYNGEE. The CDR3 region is CASSVGSTSSGNTIYF. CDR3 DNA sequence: TGTGCCAGCAGCGTAGGAAGTACTTCGTCTGGAAACACCATATATTTT.

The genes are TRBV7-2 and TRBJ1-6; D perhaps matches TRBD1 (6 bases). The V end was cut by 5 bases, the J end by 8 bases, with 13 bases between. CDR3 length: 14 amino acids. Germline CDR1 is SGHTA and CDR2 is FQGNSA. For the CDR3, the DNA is TGTGCCAGCAGCCCTGACCAGGGGTATTCACCCCTCCACTTT. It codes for CASSPDQGYSPLHF.

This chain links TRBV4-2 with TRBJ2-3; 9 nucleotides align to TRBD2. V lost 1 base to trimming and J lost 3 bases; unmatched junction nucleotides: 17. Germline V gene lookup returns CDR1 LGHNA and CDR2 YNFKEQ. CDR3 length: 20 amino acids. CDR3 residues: CASSQVKGAGGSYLTDTQYF. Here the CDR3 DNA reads TGTGCCAGCAGCCAAGTTAAAGGAGCGGGGGGCAGCTACTTGACAGATACGCAGTATTTT.